This entry lists 25 T cell receptor beta chains sequenced from one sample in a study of blood T cell repertoires in COVID-19. Data came from immunoSEQ multiplex PCR; TCRdb stores just in-frame clones and leaves some out. The top ten hold approximately 0.64% of the sample, which has about 200,000 clones, roughly 90% seen once. The specimen sequenced was peripheral blood. All receptors come from a man aged 50-60 years with acute or convalescent COVID-19.

The chain combines TRBV7-9 with TRBJ2-1; D is possibly TRBD2 (6 bases). The CDR3 loop spans 15 amino acids. V lost 2 bases to trimming and J lost 6 bases, with 14 bases between them. Germline V lookup: CDR1 SEHNR, CDR2 FQNEAQ (reference sequence). The DNA for the CDR3 is TGTGCCAGCAGCTTATGGGCCTCCGGGGGCAATGAGCAGTTCTTC. This codes for CASSLWASGGNEQFF.

This clone is a singleton in its sample. The chain recombines TRBV4-1 with TRBJ2-2, with 9 positions matching TRBD1. This CDR3 region has 18 residues. Germline loops: CDR1 MGHRA, CDR2 YSYEKL. The junction had 13 bases not matched to a gene; V was cut back by 3 bases and J by 5 bases. The CDR3 DNA sequence: TGCGCCAGCAGCCACCTGATACCGGGACAGGGCACAACCGGGGAGCTGTTTTTT. It encodes CASSHLIPGQGTTGELFF.

The sample holds one count of this clone. The V call is TRBV7-3, the J call TRBJ2-3; 10 bases are a match to TRBD2. J was trimmed by 5 bases and V by 5 bases; bases with no gene match: 7. CDR1 is SGHTA, CDR2 FQGTGA, per germline. This CDR3 has 15 residues. CDR3 bases: TGTGCCAGCAGCCAACCTAGCGGGAGTGTAGATACGCAGTATTTT. Amino acid sequence: CASSQPSGSVDTQYF.

This clone has just a few counts. This chain joins TRBV10-2 and TRBJ2-1; D may be TRBD2 (5 bases). V lost 4 bases to trimming and J lost 6 bases, with 19 bases between them. Germline CDR1 and CDR2: WSHSY and SAAADI. The CDR3 totals 16 residues. Here the CDR3 reads CASSGSGVAGGNEQFF. The CDR3 DNA reads as TGCGCCAGCAGTGGGTCTGGCGTGGCGGGCGGCAATGAGCAGTTCTTC.

This chain connects TRBV6-6 to TRBJ2-1; D may be TRBD2 (6 bases). Between the trimmed V and J ends, which lost 8 bases and 1 base, there was a span of 15 bases. This CDR3 contains 15 residues. In germline, CDR1 is MNHNY, CDR2 SVGAGI (reference sequence). This chain's CDR3 is CASANDGSSYNEQFF. CDR3 nucleotides: TGTGCCAGCGCGAATGACGGGAGTTCCTACAATGAGCAGTTCTTC.

This clone showed up many times. The chain joins TRBV7-6 to TRBJ2-5; maybe TRBD1 (5 bases). CDR1 SGHVS and CDR2 FNYEAQ come from the germline V gene. The CDR3 consists of 14 residues. The germline V and J ends were trimmed by 4 bases and 5 bases, with 14 bases remaining between them. The CDR3 reads CASSYEGVSETQYF. DNA of the CDR3: TGTGCCAGCAGCTATGAAGGGGTTTCCGAGACCCAGTACTTC.

This chain joins TRBV7-8 and TRBJ2-7; possible D gene TRBD1, 6 bases. Germline V gene lookup returns CDR1 SGHVS and CDR2 FQNEAQ. V was cut by 1 base and J by 4 bases, with 14 bases left in between. CDR3 size: 15 residues. The CDR3 DNA reads as TGTGCCAGCAGCTTAGGTCTGGGGGCGGTTTACGAGCAGTACTTC. Protein product: CASSLGLGAVYEQYF.

J is TRBJ2-1 and V is TRBV6-5; D remains unclear. V lost 4 bases to trimming and J lost 5 bases, with 3 bases between them. Looked up from germline, CDR1 is MNHEY and CDR2 is SVGAGI. The CDR3 covers 11 residues. The CDR3 coding sequence is TGTGCCAGCAGTTCTCACAATGAGCAGTTCTTC. Protein: CASSSHNEQFF.

The gene calls are TRBV6-2 or TRBV6-3 and TRBJ2-2; 7 nucleotides match TRBD2. Trimming at V came to 2 bases and at J to 3 bases, leaving 6 bases not matched to a gene. This CDR3 spans 16 amino acids. Looked up from germline, CDR1 is MNHEY and CDR2 is SVGEGT. This CDR3 reads CASSYLGGVDTGELFF. DNA of the CDR3: TGTGCCAGCAGTTACCTGGGGGGGGTCGACACCGGGGAGCTGTTTTTT.

The V call is TRBV6-5, the J call TRBJ1-2, with 8 bases matching TRBD1. V dropped 6 bases and J dropped 6; count of bases not matched to a gene: 9. This CDR3 comprises 14 residues. Germline V CDR1 and CDR2: MNHEY, SVGAGI. CDR3 sequence reads: CASSTTGGAHGYTF. In DNA form, the CDR3 reads TGTGCCAGCAGCACCACAGGGGGGGCGCATGGCTACACCTTC.

The chain employs TRBV19 and TRBJ1-5, with 8 bases lining up with TRBD1. This CDR3 has 18 residues. Germline-derived CDR1 and CDR2 are LNHDA and SQIVND (reference sequence). The trim removed 0 bases at V and 4 bases at J, leaving 11 bases unmatched. The CDR3 bases are TGTGCCAGTAGTATAGATTGGGCATTGGACAGGGCTAATCAGCCCCAGCATTTT. The encoded protein is CASSIDWALDRANQPQHF.

The V and J genes are TRBV28 and TRBJ2-2, with 7 nucleotides matching TRBD1. The germline gives CDR1 MDHEN, CDR2 SYDVKM. The V gene end was trimmed by 2 bases and the J gene end by 4 bases; junction bases not matched to a gene: 7. The CDR3 totals 16 residues. The CDR3 coding sequence is TGTGCCAGCAGTTTAAGGAGACAGGGCTTCACCGGGGAGCTGTTTTTT. Protein product: CASSLRRQGFTGELFF.

The V and J genes are TRBV20-1 and TRBJ1-2, with D possibly TRBD1 on 5 matching bases. The germline V gene encodes CDR1 DFQATT and CDR2 SNEGSKA (reference sequence). The CDR3 has 12 amino acids. Trimming cost V 3 bases and J 7 bases, with 12 bases left between them. The CDR3 sequence is CSASAGLAGYTF. DNA of the CDR3: TGCAGTGCTAGTGCAGGGCTGGCTGGCTACACCTTC.

The V gene is TRBV11-2, the J gene TRBJ1-1, with a possible D match to TRBD1 (5 bases). Germline V gene sequence: CDR1 SGHAT, CDR2 FQNNGV. This CDR3 spans 17 amino acids. Trimming took off 4 bases at V and 1 base at J, with 19 bases between the two ends. This chain's CDR3 is CASSSEGRTMENTEAFF. The CDR3 DNA reads as TGTGCCAGCAGCTCGGAGGGACGGACCATGGAGAACACTGAAGCTTTCTTT.

In its sample, this clone was seen a few times. The chain links TRBV7-9 to TRBJ2-5; 8 bases agree with TRBD1. The J segment lost 3 bases and the V segment lost 8 bases, leaving 5 bases of the junction unmatched. Germline V gene data show CDR1 as SEHNR and CDR2 as FQNEAQ (reference sequence). The CDR3 loop spans 13 amino acids. Here the CDR3 DNA reads TGTGCCAGCCGGACAGGGCGGGAAGAGACCCAGTACTTC. This encodes CASRTGREETQYF.

This chain connects TRBV20-1 to TRBJ2-5; TRBD2 aligns across 7 bases. Germline V gene data show CDR1 as DFQATT and CDR2 as SNEGSKA (reference sequence). J was trimmed by 7 bases and V by 8 bases; bases with no gene match: 7. There are 11 residues in the CDR3. CDR3 sequence (DNA): TGCAGTTACGGACTAGTCAGGACCCAGTACTTC. It encodes CSYGLVRTQYF.

J is TRBJ1-1 and V is TRBV7-9; 8 nucleotides match TRBD1. The germline V gene has CDR1 SEHNR and CDR2 FQNEAQ (reference sequence). The CDR3 sequence is 14 residues long. V lost 5 bases to trimming and J lost 8 bases; unmatched junction nucleotides: 10. The CDR3 loop reads CASSPQGAGVEAFF. The CDR3 DNA follows: TGTGCCAGCAGCCCTCAGGGGGCGGGAGTGGAAGCTTTCTTT. Based on the CDR3 plus reference TRBV7-9 and TRBJ1-1, the full variable domain is DTGVSQNPRHKITKRGQNVTFRCDPISEHNRLYWYRQTLGQGPEFLTYFQNEAQLEKSRLLSDRFSAERPKGSFSTLEIQRTEQGDSAMYLCASSPQGAGVEAFFGQGTRLTVV.

The V gene is TRBV9, the J gene TRBJ2-6; 7 bases match TRBD1. This CDR3 contains 19 residues. From germline, CDR1 is SGDLS and CDR2 YYNGEE. Losses at the gene ends were 0 bases for V and 1 base for J; bases not matched to a gene: 10. This CDR3 reads CASSVEMGQSKSGANVLTF. CDR3 coding DNA: TGTGCCAGCAGCGTAGAAATGGGACAGTCGAAATCTGGGGCCAACGTCCTGACTTTC. Complete variable domain (other parts from reference TRBV9 and TRBJ2-6): DSGVTQTPKHLITATGQRVTLRCSPRSGDLSVYWYQQSLDQGLQFLIQYYNGEERAKGNILERFSAQQFPDLHSELNLSSLELGDSALYFCASSVEMGQSKSGANVLTFGAGSRLTVL.

Of note for this clone: This sample includes further DNA sequences coding for the same CDR3. J is TRBJ2-1 and V is TRBV7-2; 10 bases agree with TRBD2. The ends lost 4 bases at V and 4 bases at J; junction bases unmatched: 4. This CDR3 is built from 15 residues. Germline CDR1 reads SGHTA; CDR2 reads FQGNSA. CDR3 residues: CASSSRTSGYNEQFF. CDR3 coding DNA: TGTGCCAGCAGCTCCAGGACTAGCGGTTACAATGAGCAGTTCTTC.

The V call is TRBV9, the J call TRBJ1-1, with D possibly being TRBD1 (5 bases). The germline V and J ends were trimmed by 4 bases and 0 bases, with 7 bases remaining between them. CDR1 is SGDLS and CDR2 is YYNGEE in the germline V gene. CDR3 length: 13 amino acids. CDR3 in amino acids: CASSFRVNTEAFF. In DNA form, the CDR3 reads TGTGCCAGCAGCTTCAGGGTGAACACTGAAGCTTTCTTT.

This chain uses TRBV24-1 with TRBJ2-2, with 12 positions matching TRBD2. The germline CDR1 and CDR2 sequences are KGHDR and SFDVKD. CDR3 length: 18 residues. With 7 bases clipped from V and 0 bases from J, the junction kept 8 bases outside the gene matches. The CDR3 sequence: CATSPWTSGNPNTGELFF. The CDR3 nucleotides are TGTGCCACCAGCCCTTGGACTAGCGGGAACCCGAACACCGGGGAGCTGTTTTTT.

V and J are TRBV10-3 and TRBJ1-5; 11 nucleotides agree with TRBD1. Germline lookup yields CDR1 ENHRY and CDR2 SYGVKD. Unmatched junction bases numbered 3, after V lost 4 bases and J lost 7 bases. This CDR3 is built from 14 residues. The CDR3 region has the DNA TGTGCCATCAGTGGGGGACAGGGGGAACAGCCCCAGCATTTT. Encoded protein: CAISGGQGEQPQHF.

The chain has TRBV11-2 and TRBJ2-7, with unresolved D. The CDR3 is made up of 16 amino acids. The germline gives CDR1 SGHAT, CDR2 FQNNGV. Trimming left V 2 bases short and J 3 bases short, with 17 bases between. For the CDR3, the DNA is TGTGCCAGCAGCTTAAGAGAAGATGTGAGCCACTACGAGCAGTACTTC. Its translation: CASSLREDVSHYEQYF.

In this sample, this clone turned up once. The genes are TRBV11-2 and TRBJ2-7, with D perhaps matching TRBD2 (5 bases). The ends were cut back, 2 bases at V and 1 base at J, with 9 bases in the middle. Germline lookup yields CDR1 SGHAT and CDR2 FQNNGV. This CDR3 region has 14 residues. The CDR3 protein is CASSLSRESYEQYF. The CDR3 bases are TGTGCCAGCAGCTTATCGAGGGAATCCTACGAGCAGTACTTC.

This rearrangement joins TRBV3-1 (or the pseudogene TRBV3-2) to TRBJ1-5; 8 bases match TRBD1. V lost 6 bases to trimming and J lost 4 bases; unmatched junction nucleotides: 5. This CDR3 comprises 14 residues. Germline-derived CDR1 and CDR2 are LGHDT and YNNKEL (reference sequence). The CDR3 nucleotides are TGTGCCAGCAGTCACAGGGGGGCAAATCAGCCCCAGCATTTT. Amino acids: CASSHRGANQPQHF.